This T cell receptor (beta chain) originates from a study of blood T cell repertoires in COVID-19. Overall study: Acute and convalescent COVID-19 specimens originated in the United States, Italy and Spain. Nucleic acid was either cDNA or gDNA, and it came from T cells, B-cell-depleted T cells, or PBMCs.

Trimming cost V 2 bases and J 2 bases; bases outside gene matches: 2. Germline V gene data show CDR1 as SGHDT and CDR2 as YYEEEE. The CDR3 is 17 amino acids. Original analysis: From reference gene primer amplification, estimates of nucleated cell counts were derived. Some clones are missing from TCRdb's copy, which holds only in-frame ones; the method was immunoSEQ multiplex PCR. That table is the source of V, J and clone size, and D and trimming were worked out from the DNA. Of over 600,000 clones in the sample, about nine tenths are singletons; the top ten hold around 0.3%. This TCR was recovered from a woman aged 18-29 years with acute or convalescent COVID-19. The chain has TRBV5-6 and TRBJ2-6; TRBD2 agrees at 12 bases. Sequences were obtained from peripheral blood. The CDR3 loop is CASSLRTSGAGANVLTF. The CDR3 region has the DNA TGTGCCAGCAGCTTAAGGACTAGCGGGGCTGGGGCCAACGTCCTGACTTTC.